These 24 T cell receptor beta chains came from one sample sequenced in a study of vaccination effects on CD4 cells after COVID-19. Upon completion of more than eight days in culture, CD4+ T cells were isolated. Profiling relied on immunoSEQ multiplex PCR, and the TCRdb table lists in-frame clones only, not all of them. The sample lists around 56,000 clones; more than 60% were seen once. Their recognized antigens are unknown. Sequencing used CD4+ T cells from PBMCs cultured without peptide, obtained before COVID-19 vaccination. Receptors were obtained from a human donor who received a COVID-19 vaccine.

V gene TRBV27 combines with J gene TRBJ1-5, with 7 bases fitting TRBD1. J gave up 5 bases and V 0 bases, and 1 base lay outside the gene matches. CDR1 and CDR2 from the germline V gene are MNHEY and SMNVEV (reference sequence). This CDR3 has 14 amino acids. The CDR3 sequence: CASSLSTGHQPQHF. The CDR3 nucleotides are TGTGCCAGCAGTTTATCGACAGGGCATCAGCCCCAGCATTTT.

This rearrangement joins TRBV10-2 to TRBJ2-5; D call uncertain. The CDR3 length is 13 residues. The V gene lost 1 base and the J gene lost 4 bases, with 7 bases spanning the gap. Germline CDR1 is WSHSY and CDR2 is SAAADI. The CDR3 loop is CASSELQRETQYF. The CDR3, as DNA: TGCGCCAGCAGTGAGTTACAGCGAGAGACCCAGTACTTC.

In this sample, this clone turned up once. The chain links TRBV7-2 to TRBJ1-5, with a possible D match to TRBD1 (6 bases). From germline, CDR1 is SGHTA and CDR2 FQGNSA. This CDR3 is 15 amino acids long. The V and J ends lost 6 bases and 0 bases respectively, with 12 bases between them. The CDR3 is CASSLGQYSNQPQHF. CDR3 sequence (DNA): TGTGCCAGCAGTCTAGGACAGTATAGCAATCAGCCCCAGCATTTT.

This clone turned up a few times. The rearrangement links TRBV30 to TRBJ1-1, with a possible D match to TRBD1 (6 bases). The CDR3 length is 14 residues. Trimming stripped 6 bases from V and 0 bases from J, with 14 bases between. The V gene's germline CDR1 is GTSNPN and CDR2 SVGIG (reference sequence). CDR3 sequence (DNA): TGTGCCTGTAAAAGGGGGACGGTGAACACTGAAGCTTTCTTT. Protein sequence: CACKRGTVNTEAFF.

V usage is TRBV19 and J usage is TRBJ1-5; the D is unclear. This CDR3 region has 13 residues. Trimming took 7 bases from V and 7 from J, leaving 14 bases between them. Germline loops: CDR1 LNHDA, CDR2 SQIVND (reference sequence). The chain's CDR3 is CASNPDRAQPQHF. The CDR3 region has the DNA TGTGCCAGTAACCCGGACCGGGCCCAGCCCCAGCATTTT.

The CDR3: CASSSQRGQYF. In DNA form, the CDR3 reads TGTGCCAGCAGTTCCCAGAGAGGACAGTATTTT. V usage is TRBV27 and J usage is TRBJ2-3; the D is unclear. Germline lookup yields CDR1 MNHEY and CDR2 SMNVEV (reference sequence). This CDR3 contains 11 residues. The germline V and J ends were trimmed by 4 bases and 12 bases, with 11 bases remaining between them.

The chain joins TRBV5-1 to TRBJ2-5; D is ambiguous. This CDR3 has 14 residues. V was trimmed by 4 bases and J by 2 bases, leaving 12 bases between them. The germline gives CDR1 SGHRS, CDR2 YFSETQ. The CDR3 coding sequence is TGCGCCAGCAGCAGGGAAAAGGGTCAAGAGACCCAGTACTTC. It is translated as CASSREKGQETQYF.

A single count supports this clone. This sequence joins TRBV9 and TRBJ2-2; no clear D. The CDR3 contains 15 residues. Germline V gene sequence: CDR1 SGDLS, CDR2 YYNGEE. V was cut by 1 base and J by 1 base, with 8 bases left in between. The CDR3 here is CASSVTVGNTGELFF. The CDR3 nucleotides are TGTGCCAGCAGCGTAACAGTGGGGAACACCGGGGAGCTGTTTTTT. Filled out from reference TRBV9 and TRBJ2-2, the complete variable domain reads DSGVTQTPKHLITATGQRVTLRCSPRSGDLSVYWYQQSLDQGLQFLIQYYNGEERAKGNILERFSAQQFPDLHSELNLSSLELGDSALYFCASSVTVGNTGELFFGEGSRLTVL.

This sequence joins TRBV18 and TRBJ2-5; no firm D call. V dropped 6 bases and J dropped 1 base, with 12 bases sitting between them. Looked up from germline, CDR1 is KGHSH and CDR2 is LQKENI. The CDR3 has 14 residues. CDR3 protein: CASSPPSTQETQYF. The DNA for the CDR3 is TGTGCCAGCTCGCCGCCGAGTACCCAAGAGACCCAGTACTTC.

The chain uses TRBV3-1 (or the pseudogene TRBV3-2) and TRBJ2-5; D is perhaps TRBD1 or TRBD2 (5 bases each). The V end was cut by 4 bases, the J end by 6 bases, with 18 bases between. The germline CDR1 and CDR2 sequences are LGHDT and YNNKEL (reference sequence). The CDR3 covers 15 residues. The CDR3 coding sequence is TGTGCCAGCAGCCCGCTGGGACGGGTTGAAAAGACCCAGTACTTC. Its protein product is CASSPLGRVEKTQYF.

J is TRBJ2-7 and V is TRBV10-3, with no clear D. V lost 3 bases and J lost 9, with 9 bases in between. This CDR3 has 11 amino acids. The germline gives CDR1 ENHRY, CDR2 SYGVKD. This chain's CDR3 is CAISDGLGQYV. DNA of the CDR3: TGTGCCATCAGTGACGGGCTCGGGCAGTACGTC.

The V call is TRBV6-1, the J call TRBJ2-3; TRBD2 aligns across 16 bases. The CDR3 runs to 19 residues. Germline loops: CDR1 MNHNS, CDR2 SASEGT. With V trimmed by 3 bases and J by 4 bases, 10 bases remained unmatched. The CDR3 sequence is CASSDLGLAGGPYSDTQYF. The CDR3 DNA reads as TGTGCCAGCAGTGATCTGGGACTAGCGGGGGGGCCGTATTCAGATACGCAGTATTTT.

This clone occurred once. V is TRBV5-4 and J is TRBJ2-1; 9 bases match TRBD1. This CDR3 comprises 15 residues. CDR1 and CDR2 (germline): SGHNT, YYREEE (reference sequence). Trimming removed 5 bases from V and 7 bases from J; junction bases left unmatched: 10. CDR3: CASRPAGTGWNEQFF. CDR3 nucleotides: TGTGCCAGCAGACCCGCCGGGACAGGGTGGAATGAGCAGTTCTTC.

This clone appeared once. The chain couples TRBV10-3 to TRBJ2-1; tentatively, D is TRBD2 (6 bases). The V end lost 2 bases, the J end lost 7 bases, and 15 bases lay between the germline ends. The CDR3 covers 15 residues. Germline assignment: CDR1 ENHRY and CDR2 SYGVKD. The DNA of the CDR3 is TGTGCCATCAGTGAGATAGAGTCAGGGAGGAATGAGCAGTTCTTC. Translation: CAISEIESGRNEQFF.

V and J are TRBV10-3 and TRBJ2-5; D is undetermined. The CDR3 runs 12 residues. Germline V CDR1 and CDR2: ENHRY, SYGVKD. The ends were cut back, 1 base at V and 5 bases at J, with 5 bases in the middle. The CDR3 here is CAISEYRETQYF. As DNA, the CDR3 is TGTGCCATCAGTGAGTACCGGGAGACCCAGTACTTC.

The chain couples TRBV6-5 to TRBJ2-7; 11 bases are a match to TRBD1. The V and J ends lost 11 bases and 7 bases, in that order; junction bases with no gene match: 10. In germline, CDR1 is MNHEY, CDR2 SVGAGI. The CDR3 is 13 residues long. The CDR3 DNA follows: TGTGCCGACGGCGGACAGGGGGCGCGGGAGCAGTACGTC. This gives the protein CADGGQGAREQYV.

This chain uses TRBV2 with TRBJ1-1, with D perhaps TRBD1 (5 bases). This CDR3 region has 13 residues. Germline V gene data show CDR1 as SNHLY and CDR2 as FYNNEI. V shed 3 bases and J shed 4 bases, with 9 bases lying between them. The CDR3 nucleotides are TGTGCCAGCAGTGATAGACAGAGCACTGAAGCTTTCTTT. As protein: CASSDRQSTEAFF.

The chain employs TRBV19 and TRBJ1-4; 7 bases map to TRBD1. This CDR3 has 14 residues. Germline trimming cut 7 bases from V and 8 bases from J; bases unmatched to any gene: 10. CDR1 and CDR2 from the germline V gene are LNHDA and SQIVND (reference sequence). CDR3 coding DNA: TGTGCCAGTACCCGACAGGGCGTGAAAGAAAAACTGTTTTTT. The encoded protein is CASTRQGVKEKLFF.

The chain has TRBV25-1 and TRBJ1-2, with D unclear. Germline V gives CDR1 MGHDK, CDR2 SYGVNS. The CDR3 extends over 16 amino acids. V lost 4 bases, J lost 3 bases, and 18 bases lay in between. The CDR3 is CASSAPGSASYYGYTF. CDR3 bases: TGTGCCAGCAGTGCCCCTGGGTCCGCCTCATACTATGGCTACACCTTC.

A few counts support this clone. The CDR3: CTSSRTGGIIYGYTF. The CDR3 DNA sequence: TGCACCAGCAGCCGAACAGGGGGTATCATCTATGGCTACACCTTC. The V call is TRBV1, the J call TRBJ1-2; TRBD1 is the table's D call and was not checked against the DNA. TRBV1 counts as a pseudogene. The CDR3 spans 15 residues.

CDR3 nucleotide sequence: TGTGCCAGCAGTTTATTGGGGGGTTTGAACGAGCAGTACGTC. Its protein is CASSLLGGLNEQYV. V gene TRBV28 combines with J gene TRBJ2-7; the D gene is possibly TRBD2 (6 bases). The germline V gene encodes CDR1 MDHEN and CDR2 SYDVKM. The CDR3 is 14 amino acids. The V end was cut by 1 base, the J end by 5 bases, with 12 bases between.

The chain joins TRBV19 to TRBJ1-1; a weak D match, TRBD1 (6 bases). The germline V gene has CDR1 LNHDA and CDR2 SQIVND (reference sequence). V lost 5 bases to trimming and J lost 1 base, with 11 bases between them. The CDR3 spans 14 residues. The DNA for the CDR3 is TGTGCCAGTAGTCCAAAGGGGGGGAACACTGAAGCTTTCTTT. Translation gives CASSPKGGNTEAFF. The whole variable domain, remainder taken from reference TRBV19 and TRBJ1-1, is DGGITQSPKYLFRKEGQNVTLSCEQNLNHDAMYWYRQDPGQGLRLIYYSQIVNDFQKGDIAEGYSVSREKKESFPLTVTSAQKNPTAFYLCASSPKGGNTEAFFGQGTRLTVV.

This clone showed up just once. The chain uses TRBV6-6 and TRBJ2-2; 15 bases align to TRBD2. The germline V gene encodes CDR1 MNHNY and CDR2 SVGAGI (reference sequence). V lost 5 bases and J lost 5; bases outside the gene matches: 12. The CDR3 is made up of 19 amino acids. The CDR3 DNA reads TGTGCCAGCAGTCGTAGGCCGGGACTAGCGGGGGGTGGTACCGGGGAGCTGTTTTTT. This sequence encodes CASSRRPGLAGGGTGELFF.

The rearrangement uses TRBV11-2 and TRBJ2-3, with 7 bases aligning to TRBD1. CDR3 length equals 17 residues. The germline V gene has CDR1 SGHAT and CDR2 FQNNGV. V shed 5 bases and J 0 bases; nucleotides not matched to a gene: 11. As DNA, the CDR3 is TGTGCCAGCAGCCGTGGGCAGGGGGATTCTAGCACAGATACGCAGTATTTT. Translated, it gives CASSRGQGDSSTDTQYF.